This T cell receptor beta chain appears in the sequencing data of a study of cytomegalovirus exposure and HLA in healthy donors. 60 Vbeta and 13 Jbeta primers were used in PCR. The protocol was immunoSEQ multiplex PCR, while the TCRdb copy is restricted to in-frame clones and leaves out a portion. This sample has approximately 120,000 clones, with more than 15% found just once. Study-level points and caveats: In an earlier analysis, productive rearrangement rates for most beta V segments clustered near 87% or 30%. Later, an analysis showed that TCR beta chains associated with HLA were more clonally expanded than others that were equally common.

This clone has just a few counts. Its matching antigen is unknown. V dropped 2 bases and J dropped 1 base, with 11 bases sitting between them. Germline CDR1 reads SNHLY; CDR2 reads FYNNEI. CDR3 length: 15 residues. The sequenced sample was PBMCs. The source of this sequence is a female donor in good health and CMV-seropositive. The genes are TRBV2 and TRBJ1-2, with D perhaps matching TRBD1 (5 bases). The CDR3 DNA reads TGTGCCAGCAGTGAATTGGCCGGGGGTAACTATGGCTACACCTTC. This gives the protein CASSELAGGNYGYTF.